This TCR beta chain was recorded in a study of blood T cell repertoires in COVID-19. Per germline, CDR1 SEHNR and CDR2 FQNEAQ (reference sequence). The CDR3 runs to 17 residues. Losses at the gene ends were 1 base for V and 0 bases for J; bases not matched to a gene: 5. Here immunoSEQ multiplex PCR was the method, and the copy in TCRdb shows in-frame clones only, minus some. The sample includes roughly 150,000 clones, approximately 79% of them seen just once. The chain carries TRBV7-9 and TRBJ2-3, with 9 nucleotides matching TRBD2. The sequenced sample consisted of PBMCs or T cells enriched from blood (not recorded which). The TCR comes from a woman in her 70s in a cohort exposed to, infected with or recovered from COVID-19 (not recorded which). CDR3 bases: TGTGCCAGCAGCTTAGGGGGAGGACTAGCGAGCACAGATACGCAGTATTTT. Its protein product is CASSLGGGLASTDTQYF.